One sample yielded the 21 T cell receptor beta chains listed below, sequenced in a study of blood T cell repertoires in COVID-19. Profiling relied on immunoSEQ multiplex PCR, and the TCRdb table lists in-frame clones only, not all of them. The table records more than 95,000 clones, 74% of them present only once. Material: peripheral blood. All receptors come from a man aged 60-69 years with acute or convalescent COVID-19.

The V call is TRBV7-6, the J call TRBJ2-2, with D possibly being TRBD2 (5 bases). The CDR3 is 16 residues long. In germline, CDR1 is SGHVS, CDR2 FNYEAQ. V lost 6 bases, J lost 3 bases, and 17 bases lay in between. CDR3 sequence reads: CASRAGTTGHTGELFF. The DNA for the CDR3 is TGTGCCAGCAGGGCGGGCACTACCGGGCACACCGGGGAGCTGTTTTTT.

J is TRBJ2-1 and V is TRBV15, with 8 bases matching TRBD1. Germline assignment: CDR1 LNHNV and CDR2 YYDKDF (reference sequence). V lost 0 bases to trimming and J lost 4 bases; unmatched junction nucleotides: 8. The length of the CDR3 is 17 residues. The CDR3 is CATSRDPGDRRYNEQFF. Written as DNA, the CDR3 is TGTGCCACCAGCAGAGATCCGGGGGACAGGAGATACAATGAGCAGTTCTTC.

The table lists this clone with a count of one. J is TRBJ2-7 and V is TRBV5-5; 8 bases match TRBD1. V shed 4 bases, J shed 0 bases, and the junction held 9 bases outside the gene matches. The CDR3 runs to 16 residues. CDR1 is SGHKS and CDR2 is YYEKEE in the germline V gene (reference sequence). The CDR3 is CASSKGQVLYSYEQYF. In DNA form, the CDR3 reads TGTGCCAGCAGCAAGGGACAGGTACTTTACTCCTACGAGCAGTACTTC.

J is TRBJ1-1 and V is TRBV30; tentatively, D is TRBD1 (5 bases). CDR1 and CDR2 (germline): GTSNPN, SVGIG (reference sequence). The CDR3 has 12 residues. Trimming took 3 bases from V and 8 from J, leaving 13 bases between them. As DNA, the CDR3 is TGTGCCTGGAGCCGAAGCCAGGGAGAAGCTTTCTTT. This gives the protein CAWSRSQGEAFF.

This clone appeared once. This chain uses TRBV7-2 with TRBJ1-4; D is perhaps TRBD1 (5 bases). V was trimmed by 1 base and J by 5 bases, leaving 11 bases between them. Germline CDR1 SGHTA, CDR2 FQGNSA. The CDR3 runs 15 residues. The CDR3 region is CASSLGGGNNEKLFF. In DNA form, the CDR3 reads TGTGCCAGCAGCTTAGGCGGGGGGAACAATGAAAAACTGTTTTTT.

This clone has just a few counts. The chain carries TRBV6-5 and TRBJ1-6, with D possibly being TRBD1 (5 bases). CDR1 MNHEY and CDR2 SVGAGI come from the germline V gene. The CDR3 spans 14 residues. Trimming removed 5 bases from V and 7 bases from J, with 12 bases in between. The CDR3 spells CASSTTVQNSPLHF. In DNA, the CDR3 is TGTGCCAGCAGTACGACAGTCCAAAATTCACCCCTCCACTTT.

This clone was observed a few times. This rearrangement joins TRBV7-6 to TRBJ2-7, with D unclear. The germline V gene encodes CDR1 SGHVS and CDR2 FNYEAQ. V gave up 1 base and J gave up 0 bases, with 4 bases separating them. The CDR3 runs 13 residues. The DNA of the CDR3 is TGTGCCAGCAGCTTAGGTAACTCCTACGAGCAGTACTTC. It yields the protein CASSLGNSYEQYF.

The rearrangement links TRBV19 to TRBJ2-1; 8 nucleotides align to TRBD2. This CDR3 spans 16 amino acids. Germline trimming cut 6 bases from V and 3 bases from J; bases unmatched to any gene: 10. Germline V lookup: CDR1 LNHDA, CDR2 SQIVND (reference sequence). The CDR3, as DNA: TGTGCCAGTAGCCGGAGTGTGCTAGCGGGCTACAATGAGCAGTTCTTC. It codes for CASSRSVLAGYNEQFF.

This chain joins TRBV6-5 and TRBJ1-1, with D maybe TRBD1 (5 bases). Looked up from germline, CDR1 is MNHEY and CDR2 is SVGAGI. The CDR3 has 13 residues. Deletions cut 7 bases from V and 1 base from J, with 10 bases between. The CDR3 loop reads CASTLTGNTEAFF. Here the CDR3 DNA reads TGTGCCAGCACCCTAACAGGGAACACTGAAGCTTTCTTT.

The V and J genes are TRBV27 and TRBJ2-5, with TRBD2 as a possible D gene (6 bases). Germline-derived CDR1 and CDR2 are MNHEY and SMNVEV (reference sequence). V lost 3 bases and J 2 bases, leaving 13 bases between the germline ends. There are 15 residues in the CDR3. CDR3 sequence: CASSFRGKGQETQYF. The CDR3 DNA is TGTGCCAGCAGTTTTCGGGGGAAGGGGCAAGAGACCCAGTACTTC.

The chain employs TRBV30 and TRBJ1-2; D unclear. V was cut by 0 bases and J by 1 base, with 15 bases left in between. Germline CDR1 is GTSNPN and CDR2 is SVGIG (reference sequence). This CDR3 has 16 residues. The CDR3 loop reads CAWSVAQEPLNYGYTF. In DNA, the CDR3 is TGTGCCTGGAGTGTCGCTCAGGAACCCCTTAACTATGGCTACACCTTC.

The chain combines TRBV3-1 (or the pseudogene TRBV3-2) with TRBJ2-3, with 11 bases fitting TRBD2. Losses at the gene ends were 4 bases for V and 1 base for J; bases not matched to a gene: 4. Germline values: CDR1 LGHDT, CDR2 YNNKEL (reference sequence). The CDR3 sequence is 16 residues long. As DNA, the CDR3 is TGTGCCAGCAGCCCGACTAGCGGGGCCCGCACAGATACGCAGTATTTT. Protein sequence: CASSPTSGARTDTQYF.

With respect to this clone: At the DNA level, this CDR3 is encoded by other sequences in the same sample as well. This chain joins TRBV6-5 and TRBJ1-5; TRBD1 is a possible D gene (6 bases). The ends were cut back, 4 bases at V and 0 bases at J, with 10 bases in the middle. Germline CDR1 reads MNHEY; CDR2 reads SVGAGI. The CDR3 has 15 residues. The CDR3 nucleotides are TGTGCCAGCAGTTTCAGACAGGATAGCAATCAGCCCCAGCATTTT. Protein: CASSFRQDSNQPQHF.

This clone was seen a few times. The chain uses TRBV2 and TRBJ2-7; D is perhaps TRBD1 (6 bases). Germline CDR1 and CDR2: SNHLY and FYNNEI. Trimming removed 7 bases from V and 4 bases from J, with 17 bases in between. This CDR3 is built from 14 residues. The CDR3 region is CASTVAGQPYEQYF. The CDR3 nucleotides are TGTGCCAGCACCGTGGCCGGACAGCCTTACGAGCAGTACTTC.

The J gene is TRBJ2-4, the V gene TRBV15, with D tentatively TRBD1 (5 bases). Germline CDR1 reads LNHNV; CDR2 reads YYDKDF (reference sequence). V lost 6 bases, J lost 1 base, and 16 bases lay in between. The CDR3 has 16 amino acids. For the CDR3, the DNA is TGTGCCACCAGGGACCGGACACCGGTGGCCAAAAACATTCAGTACTTC. Its translation is CATRDRTPVAKNIQYF.

V is TRBV7-9 and J is TRBJ2-5; 8 nucleotides align to TRBD2. Trimming removed 3 bases from V and 3 bases from J; junction bases left unmatched: 6. CDR3 size: 15 residues. From germline, CDR1 is SEHNR and CDR2 FQNEAQ (reference sequence). The CDR3 region is CASSLVAGREETQYF. DNA for the CDR3: TGTGCCAGCAGCTTGGTAGCGGGGCGCGAAGAGACCCAGTACTTC.

The chain couples TRBV28 to TRBJ1-4, with TRBD1 identical over 9 bases. V gave up 6 bases and J gave up 2 bases; unmatched junction bases: 10. The V gene's germline CDR1 is MDHEN and CDR2 SYDVKM. This CDR3 is 17 amino acids long. For the CDR3, the DNA is TGTGCCAGCAGGGGATTACAGGGGGCGGGGACTAATGAAAAACTGTTTTTT. As protein: CASRGLQGAGTNEKLFF.

The chain is built from TRBV11-3 and TRBJ2-5; the match to TRBD1 covers 7 bases. J lost 1 base, V lost 5 bases, and 4 bases had no gene match. Germline lookup yields CDR1 SGHNT and CDR2 YENEEA. The CDR3 totals 14 residues. CDR3 nucleotide sequence: TGTGCCAGCAGCGCGACAGGGCCCCAAGAGACCCAGTACTTC. Translating gives CASSATGPQETQYF.

J is TRBJ1-2 and V is TRBV28; D possibly corresponds to TRBD1 (5 bases). Germline V CDR1 and CDR2: MDHEN, SYDVKM. The CDR3 is made up of 12 amino acids. V dropped 7 bases and J dropped 1 base, with 7 bases sitting between them. Written as DNA, the CDR3 is TGTGCCAGCACGGGGGGTAACTATGGCTACACCTTC. Protein product: CASTGGNYGYTF.

The chain links TRBV28 to TRBJ1-2; 9 bases align to TRBD1. The CDR3 is made up of 14 amino acids. The germline gives CDR1 MDHEN, CDR2 SYDVKM. The junction had 9 bases not matched to a gene; V was cut back by 10 bases and J by 3 bases. The CDR3 sequence is CAILRQGGDYGYTF. CDR3 bases: TGTGCCATCCTAAGACAGGGGGGAGACTATGGCTACACCTTC.

This chain connects TRBV6-6 to TRBJ2-4; D is unresolved. Looked up from germline, CDR1 is MNHNY and CDR2 is SVGAGI (reference sequence). This CDR3 has 11 amino acids. V lost 6 bases, J lost 12 bases, and 12 bases lay in between. The CDR3 is CASSRGPNQYF. The CDR3, as DNA: TGTGCCAGCAGCCGCGGCCCTAATCAGTACTTC.